The clone carrying this T cell receptor (beta chain) has just a few counts. Its antigen is unknown. The data were taken from a study of T cell repertoires in cytomegalovirus infection. V dropped 8 bases and J dropped 3 bases, with 11 bases sitting between them. Germline assignment: CDR1 LNHDA and CDR2 SQIVND (reference sequence). CDR3 size: 12 residues. In TCRdb, the reads were re-called with MiXCR into one record per CDR3 protein. This table has fewer than 350,000 distinct CDR3 sequences, approximately 32% appearing once. The rearrangement links TRBV19 to TRBJ2-7; no definite D call. The TCR comes from a human donor in good health (CMV status not recorded). Some clones in this sample may be carry-over from other donors' samples. The material was cultured PBMCs, obtained from culture after CMV antigen stimulation. CDR3 bases: TGTGCCAGTGGCCTCGCAGGCTACGAGCAGTACTTC. As protein: CASGLAGYEQYF.